Only a few counts were recorded for the clone carrying this T cell receptor beta chain. The entry originates in a study of T cell responses to AZD1222 COVID-19 vaccine. Germline V gene sequence: CDR1 LGHNA, CDR2 YSLEER. V shed 1 base and J shed 1 base, with 7 bases lying between them. The CDR3 sequence is 14 residues long. Assay: immunoSEQ multiplex PCR; the TCRdb copy retains only in-frame clones and omits some. The table has 150,000 to 180,000 clones, 88% seen once; the top ten hold less than 3.5%. This specimen was peripheral blood, taken on day 0 of AZD1222 vaccination. The TCR originated in an adult in good health. The chain couples TRBV4-3 to TRBJ1-2; no definite D call. The chain's CDR3 is CASSQADGNYGYTF. CDR3 DNA sequence: TGCGCCAGCAGCCAAGCCGACGGTAACTATGGCTACACCTTC.